This TCR beta chain was captured in a study of spatial heterogeneity in lung cancer. Study-wide background: TCR transcript counts in tumor regions correlated strongly with a T cell module score from matched bulk RNA-seq. The study's findings and limits: Tracking of tumor mutation counts was seen in expanded intratumoral alpha and beta TCR counts.

TCRdb reanalysed the 5' RACE reads using MiXCR and keeps one entry per CDR3 protein. The table lists about 10,000 distinct CDR3 sequences, about 6.5% of them singletons. CDR3 size: 15 residues. The germline V gene has CDR1 MNHEY and CDR2 SVGEGT. Trimming took off 4 bases at V and 4 bases at J, with 16 bases between the two ends. This clonotype was observed a handful of times. As yet, its antigen is unknown. Documented time point: sample taken at primary tumor resection. Unsorted whole RNA of tumor, nontumor lung or frozen PBMC was sequenced. V gene TRBV6-2 or TRBV6-3 combines with J gene TRBJ2-5; a weak D match, TRBD2 (5 bases). The sample was lung tumor tissue, taken at surgery. The TCR comes from a female donor with early-stage non-small cell lung cancer. For the CDR3, the DNA is TGTGCCAGCAGTTTTCCCACCGCGGGCGGAGAGACCCAGTACTTC. Its translation: CASSFPTAGGETQYF.